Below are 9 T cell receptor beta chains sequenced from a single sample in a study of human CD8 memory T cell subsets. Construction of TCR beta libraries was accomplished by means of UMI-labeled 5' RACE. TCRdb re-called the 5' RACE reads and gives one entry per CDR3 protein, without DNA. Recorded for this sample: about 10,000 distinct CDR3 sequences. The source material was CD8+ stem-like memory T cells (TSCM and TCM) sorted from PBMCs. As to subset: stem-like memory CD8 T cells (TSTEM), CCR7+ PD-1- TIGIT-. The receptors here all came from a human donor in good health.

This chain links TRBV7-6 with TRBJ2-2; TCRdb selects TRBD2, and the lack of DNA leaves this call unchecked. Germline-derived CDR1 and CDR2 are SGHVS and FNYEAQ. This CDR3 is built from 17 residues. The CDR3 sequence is CASSRSGTSGRAGELFF. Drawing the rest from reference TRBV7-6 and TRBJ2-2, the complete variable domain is GAGVSQSPRYKVTKRGQDVALRCDPISGHVSLYWYRQALGQGPEFLTYFNYEAQQDKSGLPNDRFSAERPEGSISTLTIQRTEQRDSAMYRCASSRSGTSGRAGELFFGEGSRLTVL.

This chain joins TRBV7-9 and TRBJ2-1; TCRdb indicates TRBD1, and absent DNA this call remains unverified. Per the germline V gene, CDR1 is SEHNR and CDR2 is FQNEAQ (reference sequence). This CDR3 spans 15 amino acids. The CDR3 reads CASSFGRGNYNEQFF.

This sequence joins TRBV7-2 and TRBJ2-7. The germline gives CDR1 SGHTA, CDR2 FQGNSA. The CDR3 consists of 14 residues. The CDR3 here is CASSLSDATYEQYF.

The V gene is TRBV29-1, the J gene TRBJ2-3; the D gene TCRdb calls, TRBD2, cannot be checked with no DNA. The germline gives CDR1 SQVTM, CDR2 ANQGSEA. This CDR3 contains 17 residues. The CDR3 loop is CSVAGTSGTPSTDTQYF.

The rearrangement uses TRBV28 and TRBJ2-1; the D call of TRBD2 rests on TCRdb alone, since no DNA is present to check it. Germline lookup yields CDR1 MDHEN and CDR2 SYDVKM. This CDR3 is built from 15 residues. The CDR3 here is CASSSSGALYNEQFF.

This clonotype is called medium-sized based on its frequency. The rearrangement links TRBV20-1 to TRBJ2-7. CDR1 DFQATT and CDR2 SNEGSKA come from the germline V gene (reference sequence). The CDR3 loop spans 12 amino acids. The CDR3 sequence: CSARSKIYEQYF.

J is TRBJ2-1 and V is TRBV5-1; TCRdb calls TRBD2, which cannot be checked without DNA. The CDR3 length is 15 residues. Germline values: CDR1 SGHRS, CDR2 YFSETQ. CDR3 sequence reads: CASSLTSGGYNEQFF.

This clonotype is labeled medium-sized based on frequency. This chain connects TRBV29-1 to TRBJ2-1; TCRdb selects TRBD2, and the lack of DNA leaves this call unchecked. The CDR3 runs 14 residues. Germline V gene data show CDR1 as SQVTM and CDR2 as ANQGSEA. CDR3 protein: CSAGTSGFYNEQFF.

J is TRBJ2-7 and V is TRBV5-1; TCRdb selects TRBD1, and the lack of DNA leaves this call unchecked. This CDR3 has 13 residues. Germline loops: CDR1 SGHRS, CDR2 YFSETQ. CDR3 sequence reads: CASSRTGGFEQYF.